The 15 T cell receptor beta chains below were found in one sample sequenced in a study of human T cells and chemical hapten exposure. TCRdb re-called the RACE reads through MiXCR, storing one row per CDR3 protein. Of nearly 110,000 distinct CDR3 sequences listed, 9.5% to 15% are singletons. Described time point: pre-sensitization, week 0. Treatment of the sample: therapeutic diphenylcyclopropenone sensitization with weekly scalp DPC. The sample here was whole blood, taken in connection with sensitization to the hapten diphenylcyclopropenone (DPC). The source of these receptors is a woman in her fifties or sixties with alopecia areata. Some clones in this sample may be carry-over from other donors' samples.

Ten or more counts support this clonotype. V and J are TRBV19 and TRBJ1-5, with D maybe TRBD1 (5 bases). The V gene lost 5 bases and the J gene lost 0 bases, with 5 bases spanning the gap. The CDR3 contains 13 residues. Germline assignment: CDR1 LNHDA and CDR2 SQIVND (reference sequence). The CDR3 loop reads CASSGGSNQPQHF. The CDR3 nucleotides read TGTGCCAGTAGTGGGGGTAGCAATCAGCCCCAGCATTTT.

The J gene is TRBJ2-1, the V gene TRBV6-5, with a possible D match to TRBD1 (5 bases). The V gene's germline CDR1 is MNHEY and CDR2 SVGAGI. With 2 bases removed from V and 8 bases from J, the gap between germline ends came to 10 bases. The CDR3 has 13 residues. CDR3 bases: TGTGCCAGCAGTTACCAGGGCGGCGATGAGCAGTTCTTC. Protein: CASSYQGGDEQFF.

This sequence joins TRBV19 and TRBJ1-5; perhaps TRBD1 as D (6 bases). The germline gives CDR1 LNHDA, CDR2 SQIVND (reference sequence). Trimming shortened V by 1 base and J by 7 bases, and 8 bases separated the two germline ends. The CDR3 covers 13 residues. The CDR3 DNA follows: TGTGCCAGTAGTATAGTGGACAGACAGCCCCAGCATTTT. It is translated as CASSIVDRQPQHF.

The rearrangement uses TRBV7-9 and TRBJ2-7; no clear D. Germline CDR1 is SEHNR and CDR2 is FQNEAQ (reference sequence). This CDR3 spans 13 amino acids. V was shortened by 5 bases and J by 2 bases, with 10 bases between the two germline ends. The CDR3 region has the DNA TGTGCCAGCAGCCTCGTGGAAGCCTACGAGCAGTACTTC. Translated: CASSLVEAYEQYF.

The chain carries TRBV7-6 and TRBJ2-1; no definite D call. This CDR3 is built from 11 residues. V lost 2 bases and J lost 9, with 5 bases in between. Germline values: CDR1 SGHVS, CDR2 FNYEAQ. CDR3 protein: CASSLWGEQFF. The CDR3 bases are TGTGCCAGCAGCTTATGGGGTGAGCAGTTCTTC.

The table lists this clonotype with a few counts. The rearrangement joins TRBV7-2 to TRBJ1-4; D is possibly TRBD1 (5 bases). Trimming took off 6 bases at V and 0 bases at J, with 8 bases between the two ends. Germline assignment: CDR1 SGHTA and CDR2 FQGNSA. The CDR3 length is 14 residues. CDR3 sequence reads: CASSLTATNEKLFF. CDR3 bases: TGTGCCAGCAGTCTGACAGCAACTAATGAAAAACTGTTTTTT.

The gene calls are TRBV6-6 and TRBJ1-1; 7 bases align to TRBD1. CDR3 length equals 14 residues. Germline lookup yields CDR1 MNHNY and CDR2 SVGAGI (reference sequence). V shed 4 bases, J shed 7 bases, and the junction held 9 bases outside the gene matches. CDR3 amino acids: CASSSGQESIEAFF. In DNA form, the CDR3 reads TGTGCCAGCAGTTCCGGACAGGAGAGCATTGAAGCTTTCTTT.

This clonotype was observed a handful of times. This chain links TRBV28 with TRBJ1-1, with 8 bases aligning to TRBD1. This CDR3 is 15 amino acids long. CDR1 is MDHEN and CDR2 is SYDVKM in the germline V gene. V lost 7 bases and J lost 3; bases outside the gene matches: 10. CDR3 sequence reads: CASNPLDRVDTEAFF. CDR3 DNA: TGTGCCAGCAACCCGCTGGACAGGGTCGACACTGAAGCTTTCTTT.

At least ten counts were recorded for this clonotype. V is TRBV7-2 and J is TRBJ1-2; tentatively, D is TRBD1 (6 bases). V was clipped by 5 bases and J by 6 bases, with 13 bases between them. The CDR3 length is 13 residues. Germline-derived CDR1 and CDR2 are SGHTA and FQGNSA. The chain's CDR3 is CASSKGGANGYTF. The CDR3, as DNA: TGTGCCAGCAGCAAGGGGGGAGCCAATGGCTACACCTTC.

This clonotype was seen ten or more times. V and J are TRBV6-6 and TRBJ2-7, with D perhaps matching TRBD2 (7 bases). V was pared by 5 bases and J by 5 bases, with 22 bases between. Germline lookup yields CDR1 MNHNY and CDR2 SVGAGI (reference sequence). The CDR3 totals 16 residues. Here the CDR3 DNA reads TGTGCCAGCAGTCGCCGGGGGGCCGGGGATCGACACGAGCAGTACTTC. It is translated as CASSRRGAGDRHEQYF.

This clonotype appeared many times. The chain uses TRBV7-8 and TRBJ2-5; 8 bases match TRBD2. The CDR3 spans 15 residues. After removal of 1 base from V and 13 bases from J, the junction contained 14 bases not matched to a gene. Germline V gives CDR1 SGHVS, CDR2 FQNEAQ. In DNA, the CDR3 is TGTGCCAGCAGCTTAGAAGCGGGGGCGACAAGAGAGTGGTACTTC. Protein product: CASSLEAGATREWYF.

J is TRBJ2-3 and V is TRBV5-1; D is perhaps TRBD2 (6 bases). From germline, CDR1 is SGHRS and CDR2 YFSETQ. This CDR3 is built from 17 residues. The V gene lost 0 bases and the J gene lost 1 base, with 15 bases spanning the gap. This CDR3 is CASSLGSGGARTDTQYF. For the CDR3, the DNA is TGCGCCAGCAGCTTGGGAAGTGGAGGGGCTCGCACAGATACGCAGTATTTT.

The sample holds many counts of this clonotype. The genes are TRBV4-2 and TRBJ1-5; a weak D match, TRBD1 (6 bases). Germline V gene lookup returns CDR1 LGHNA and CDR2 YNFKEQ. The CDR3 length is 16 residues. Trimming pared 0 bases from V and 0 bases from J, leaving 9 bases between. In DNA, the CDR3 is TGTGCCAGCAGCCAAGAAGAGGGGGATAGCAATCAGCCCCAGCATTTT. It is translated as CASSQEEGDSNQPQHF.

This clonotype was counted between two and nine times. This rearrangement joins TRBV6-5 to TRBJ2-1, with 13 nucleotides matching TRBD2. Germline V lookup: CDR1 MNHEY, CDR2 SVGAGI. This CDR3 region has 15 residues. Germline trimming cut 6 bases from V and 6 bases from J; bases unmatched to any gene: 5. CDR3 nucleotides: TGTGCCAGCAGCCCCGGACTAGCGGGAGTCAATGAGCAGTTCTTC. Its translation is CASSPGLAGVNEQFF.

This chain uses TRBV7-8 with TRBJ1-4, with TRBD1 identical over 12 bases. V lost 5 bases and J lost 6; bases outside the gene matches: 7. The CDR3 length is 16 residues. Per germline, CDR1 SGHVS and CDR2 FQNEAQ. CDR3 region: CASSHQGTGGDEKLFF. CDR3 DNA sequence: TGTGCCAGCAGCCATCAGGGGACAGGGGGCGATGAAAAACTGTTTTTT.